A selection of T cell receptor beta chains follows, all from one sample in a study of neurological immune-mediated disorders. Each CDR3 protein gets one entry after TCRdb re-called the 5' RACE reads with MiXCR. The sample includes roughly 67,000 distinct CDR3 sequences, approximately 4.2% of them seen just once. Sequencing input: PBMCs. The origin of the receptors is a man over 45 with multiple sclerosis. CDR3s include the opening cysteine and the closing phenylalanine or tryptophan. Each record gives: clone size, J gene, D gene, V gene, CDR3 DNA, CDR3 protein. The D gene is left open where the match is weak. Size is stated for part of the rows, as once, few or many counts, or as a class when the clone is expanded.

>many|TRBJ2-6|.|TRBV5-1
TGCGCCAGCAGCACTTACGGGGCCAACGTCCTGACTTTC
CASSTYGANVLTF
>many|TRBJ2-2|.|TRBV7-3
TGTGCCAGCAGCTCCGCGGGAATCGGGGAGCTGTTTTTT
CASSSAGIGELFF
>many|TRBJ1-1|TRBD1|TRBV12-3/TRBV12-4
TGTGCCAGCAGTCAGCCGGACAGGGTAGAAGATGAAGCTTTCTTT
CASSQPDRVEDEAFF
>many|TRBJ2-1|.|TRBV7-2
TGTGCCAGCAGCTTAGGTCATCCCTGGGATGAGCAGTTCTTC
CASSLGHPWDEQFF
>many|TRBJ1-2|.|TRBV5-1
TGCGCCAGCAGCTTGGTTCATCCGGACTATGGCTACACCTTC
CASSLVHPDYGYTF
>many|TRBJ2-1|TRBD1|TRBV20-1
TGCAGTGCAGGGGCAGGGGACAGAACCTACAATGAGCAGTTCTTC
CSAGAGDRTYNEQFF
>.|TRBJ2-5|.|TRBV19
TGTGCCAGTAGTATAGATTATCGGCAGACCCAGTACTTC
CASSIDYRQTQYF
>many|TRBJ2-2|.|TRBV4-1
TGCGCCAGCAGCCAAGGGGGAAGAGGGACCGGGGAGCTGTTTTTT
CASSQGGRGTGELFF
>few|TRBJ1-1|.|TRBV20-1
TGCAGTGCTAGTTCGGGGGGCCTCACTGAAGCTTTCTTT
CSASSGGLTEAFF
>many|TRBJ2-3|.|TRBV18
TGTGCCAGCTCACGAACAGGGGATACGCAGTATTTT
CASSRTGDTQYF
>.|TRBJ1-2|TRBD1|TRBV12-3/TRBV12-4
TGTGCCAGCAGCGACAGGGGGTATGGCTACCCCTTC
CASSDRGYGYPF
>many|TRBJ1-5|.|TRBV4-1
TGCGCCAGCAGCCAAGATCCGGGGCTAGGCAATCAGCCCCAGCATTTT
CASSQDPGLGNQPQHF
>many|TRBJ1-1|.|TRBV5-4
TGTGCCAGCAGCCTGGGGTGGGGTCAGGGGACAGCTTTCTTT
CASSLGWGQGTAFF
>many|TRBJ2-7|.|TRBV25-1
TGTGCCAGCAGTGAGGGGGGGCAGGGACCCTCCTACGAGCAGTACTTC
CASSEGGQGPSYEQYF
>many|TRBJ1-1|TRBD1|TRBV20-1
TGCAGTGCTACTCAAAGGGACAGGGCGAACACTGAAGCTTTCTTT
CSATQRDRANTEAFF
>many|TRBJ2-5|.|TRBV20-1
TGCAGTGCTAGTGACGGGGGCCCCCTAGAGACCCAGTACTTC
CSASDGGPLETQYF
>many|TRBJ2-7|.|TRBV10-3
TGTGCCATCAGTGGGACGGCAGTGGTCTGGGGCGAGCAGTACTTC
CAISGTAVVWGEQYF
>many|TRBJ2-3|.|TRBV7-2
TGTGCCAGCAGCTTAGCCCGAGATACGCAGTATTTT
CASSLARDTQYF
>few|TRBJ1-1|TRBD1|TRBV6-4
TGTGCCAGCAGTCCCTCCCGGACAGGTACCACTGAAGCTTTCTTT
CASSPSRTGTTEAFF
>many|TRBJ2-3|.|TRBV20-1
TGCAGTGCTAGTAACGTCTCCACGGATACGCAGTATTTT
CSASNVSTDTQYF
>many|TRBJ2-7|.|TRBV6-5
TGTGCCAGCAGTTACTTAGGCGGCTCCTACGAGCAGTACTTC
CASSYLGGSYEQYF
>many|TRBJ2-1|TRBD1|TRBV5-4
TGTGCCAGCAGCCTTCCGGGACAGGACGTGAATGAGCAGTTCTTC
CASSLPGQDVNEQFF
>many|TRBJ1-4|.|TRBV7-2
TGTGCCAGCAGCTTTACCGGACAGAACGAAAAACTGTTTTTT
CASSFTGQNEKLFF
>many|TRBJ2-1|.|TRBV29-1
TGCAGCGTCCGCAGGGGATCCAATGAGCAGTTCTTC
CSVRRGSNEQFF
>.|TRBJ1-1|TRBD1|TRBV5-1
TGCGCCAGCAAAGGGACAGGGCGTTACACTGAAGCTTTCTTT
CASKGTGRYTEAFF
>many|TRBJ2-1|.|TRBV20-1
TGCAGTGCTTACAGGGTAATGAATGAGCAGTTCTTC
CSAYRVMNEQFF
>many|TRBJ1-3|.|TRBV12-3/TRBV12-4
TGTGCCAGCAGTTTCCGAGACGGGGGTTACACCATATATTTT
CASSFRDGGYTIYF
>many|TRBJ2-1|.|TRBV20-1
TGCAGTGCTGGGGGGACCAATGAGCAGTTCTTC
CSAGGTNEQFF
>many|TRBJ1-4|.|TRBV3-1
TGTGCCAGCAGCCCCTCGGGGGACAAATATGGGCAACTGTTTTTT
CASSPSGDKYGQLFF
>many|TRBJ1-1|TRBD1|TRBV5-1
TGCGCCAGCAGCAACGGACAGGGGACAGCCACTGAAGCTTTCTTT
CASSNGQGTATEAFF
>many|TRBJ2-5|.|TRBV24-1
TGTGCCACCAGTGACCATTATGTGGAGACCCAGTACTTC
CATSDHYVETQYF
>many|TRBJ1-4|TRBD1|TRBV27
TGTGCCAGCACGGGACAGGGGGCATGGGAAAAACTGTTTTTT
CASTGQGAWEKLFF
>.|TRBJ2-2|.|TRBV7-6
TGTGCCAGCAGCTTAGGTTTCAGTCCGGGAACCGGGGAGCTGTTTTTT
CASSLGFSPGTGELFF
>many|TRBJ2-3|.|TRBV5-5
TGTGCCAGCAGCTTCGATGCGGCACTGCCTACGCAGTATTTT
CASSFDAALPTQYF
>many|TRBJ2-2|.|TRBV29-1
TGCAGCGTTGAAGAGGGGGGCGGCACCGGGGAGCTGTTTTTT
CSVEEGGGTGELFF
>many|TRBJ1-2|.|TRBV21-1
TGTGCCAGCAGCGCAAACCGGGACAGGGGGGACAACTATGGCTACACCTTC
CASSANRDRGDNYGYTF
>many|TRBJ1-1|TRBD1|TRBV15
TGTGCCACCAGCCCCCGTCCCGGGACAGGGTCGAACACTGAAGCTTTCTTT
CATSPRPGTGSNTEAFF
>few|TRBJ1-1|.|TRBV7-9
TGTGCCAGCAGCTTGGGATTTGAAGCTTTCTTT
CASSLGFEAFF
>.|TRBJ1-1|TRBD1|TRBV10-3
TGTGCCATCAGATCCCTTACAGGGGCCTACACTGAAGCTTTCTTT
CAIRSLTGAYTEAFF
>many|TRBJ1-1|.|TRBV7-9
TGTGCCAGCCAGGGAAGCACTGAAGCTTTCTTT
CASQGSTEAFF
>many|TRBJ1-5|TRBD1|TRBV9
TGTGCCAGCAGCAGAGGGACAGTCTATAGCAATCAGCCCCAGCATTTT
CASSRGTVYSNQPQHF
>many|TRBJ1-5|TRBD1|TRBV5-6
TGTGCCAGCAGCTTGGGGGCAGGGGGCCGGAATCAGCCCCAGCATTTT
CASSLGAGGRNQPQHF
>many|TRBJ1-5|.|TRBV5-5
TGTGCCAGCAGCTTGCGTTTCCCCGCAAGCAATCAGCCCCAGCATTTT
CASSLRFPASNQPQHF
>many|TRBJ2-1|TRBD2|TRBV4-1
TGCGCCAGCAGACGTAGCGGGGGCGACAATGAGCAGTTCTTC
CASRRSGGDNEQFF
>many|TRBJ2-6|.|TRBV7-2
TGTGCCAGCAGCAAAGCCCCATTCTCTGGGGCCAACGTCCTGACTTTC
CASSKAPFSGANVLTF
>.|TRBJ1-4|.|TRBV3-1
TGTGCCAGCAGCCAAAGACAGCAGGGACAACTGTTTTTT
CASSQRQQGQLFF
>many|TRBJ2-3|.|TRBV6-5
TGTGCCAGCAGTTACTCCTGGGGGGGGGCGGGGGAGACAGATACGCAGTATTTT
CASSYSWGGAGETDTQYF
>many|TRBJ1-5|.|TRBV15
TGTGCCACCAGCAGAGGGTTGAGTGATCAGCCCCAGAATTTT
CATSRGLSDQPQNF
>many|TRBJ1-1|TRBD1|TRBV5-4
TGTGCCAGCACCGACGGGACAGGGAACACTGAAGCTTTCTTT
CASTDGTGNTEAFF